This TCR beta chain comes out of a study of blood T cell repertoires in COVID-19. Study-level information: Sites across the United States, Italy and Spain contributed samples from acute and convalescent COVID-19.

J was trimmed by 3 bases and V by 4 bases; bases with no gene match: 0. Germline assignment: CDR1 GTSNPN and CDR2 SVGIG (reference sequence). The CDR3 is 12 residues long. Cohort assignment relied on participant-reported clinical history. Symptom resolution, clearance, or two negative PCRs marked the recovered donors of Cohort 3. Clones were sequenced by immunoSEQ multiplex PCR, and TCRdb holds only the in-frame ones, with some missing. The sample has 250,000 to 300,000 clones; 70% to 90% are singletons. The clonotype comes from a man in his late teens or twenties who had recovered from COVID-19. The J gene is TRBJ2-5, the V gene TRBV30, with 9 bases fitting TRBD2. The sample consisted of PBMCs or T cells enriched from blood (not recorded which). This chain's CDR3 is CAWTSGEETQYF. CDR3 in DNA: TGTGCCTGGACTAGCGGGGAAGAGACCCAGTACTTC. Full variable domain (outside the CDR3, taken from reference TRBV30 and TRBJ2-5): SQTIHQWPATLVQPVGSPLSLECTVEGTSNPNLYWYRQAAGRGLQLLFYSVGIGQISSEVPQNLSASRPQDRQFILSSKKLLLSDSGFYLCAWTSGEETQYFGPGTRLLVL.